One T cell receptor (beta chain) is described in this entry. No cognate antigen has been identified for it. The record has no base qualities; no much larger clone is one base away. V ends up 1 base short and J 6 bases short, with an unmatched junction base count of 11. Looking up the germline V gene yields CDR1 MGHRA and CDR2 YSYEKL. The CDR3 covers 17 residues, taking in both the cysteine and the phenylalanine. The entry retains the CDR3 DNA only, 51 bases that are in frame from base 1. These data belong to a study of blood T cell repertoires in COVID-19 (dated by TCRdb to about 2020). With respect to the entire study: Collaborator samples came from the United States, Italy and Spain and covered acute and convalescent phases of COVID-19. The prospective study material was composed of cDNA or gDNA derived from T cells, B-cell-depleted T cells, or PBMCs. The dataset comprised deeply sampled blood TCRbeta repertoires from subjects exposed to, actively infected with, or recovered from COVID-19. The repertoires were released in a freely available public database intended as a resource for research on the immune response to SARS-CoV-2. The samples were drawn from the first 160 participants of the ongoing ImmuneRACE study and from 1,254 subjects provided by 6 global collaborators. A de-identified subject ID, COVID-19 status, age in years and sex were almost always included in the sample metadata. HLA class I and class II types, where available, came from metadata supplied by the sample provider rather than from assay-based typing. Broad study findings and their caveats: How much clinical and demographic metadata was included differed by source and by participant, and the metadata was provided uncurated.

In Seattle, one collaborating source enrolled patients while the infection was active and tracked those patients longitudinally over the course of disease. The collaborating institutions used their own protocols to collect whole blood in K2EDTA tubes. For TCRbeta analysis, collaborators shipped samples in one of three forms: frozen whole blood, isolated PBMCs, or DNA extracted from either of those sample types. TCRbeta CDR3 regions were amplified from genomic DNA using the immunoSEQ Assay, a bias-controlled multiplex PCR. The paper's data handling went like this. Within the assay, amplification of reference gene primers was used to estimate how many nucleated cells each sample contained. To quantify the absolute abundance of each unique TCRbeta CDR3 rearrangement, sequence reads were collapsed and filtered. Productive Simpson clonality was computed per sample as the square root of Simpson's diversity index over productive rearrangements. TCRdb retrieved this table from immuneACCESS and kept in-frame rearrangements only. Not all clones are present; in checked studies, unresolved V genes account for under half, and no reason is known for the remainder. For V, J and clone size, that table is used; D and trimming come from the DNA. This sample holds fewer than 700,000 clones; roughly 89% were observed only once. The top ten constitute 7.8% of the sample.

The TCR was taken from a woman aged 45-65 years with COVID-19, enrolled during active disease. The chain couples TRBV4-1 to TRBJ1-5, with 8 bases in between that match TRBD1. The sample consisted of peripheral blood. In nucleotides, the sequence is TGCGCCAGCAGCCAAGGAGTAGGCAGGGGGCGCGGTCAGCCCCAGCATTTT. This is translated as CASSQGVGRGRGQPQHF.